This T cell receptor (beta chain) emerged from a study of human T cells and chemical hapten exposure. Overall study results and limits: Expanded TCRs were compared with controls, and the expanded TCRs formed significantly more large CDR3 similarity clusters.

Germline V gene sequence: CDR1 MDHEN, CDR2 SYDVKM. Unmatched junction bases numbered 22, after V lost 6 bases and J lost 5 bases. This CDR3 has 19 residues. Time point reported: pre-sensitization, week 0. Treatment in this sample: therapeutic diphenylcyclopropenone sensitization with weekly scalp DPC. The study extracted total RNA from unfractionated whole blood. This clonotype was detected ten times or more. Its target is unknown. The study's library attached unique molecular identifiers to single cDNA molecules. TCRdb fed the RACE reads into MiXCR, producing one record per CDR3 protein. Of 35,000 or so distinct CDR3 sequences listed, 10% are singletons.

This receptor was obtained from a middle-aged man with alopecia areata. Some clones in this sample may be carry-over from other donors' samples. The rearrangement links TRBV28 to TRBJ1-1; 9 nucleotides agree with TRBD1. The starting material was whole blood, obtained in connection with sensitization to the hapten diphenylcyclopropenone (DPC). DNA for the CDR3: TGTGCCAGCAGCCCCTCAACCGGGCGGAGTCACAGGGGGCGAACTGAAGCTTTCTTT. Protein sequence: CASSPSTGRSHRGRTEAFF.